This T cell receptor beta chain appears in the sequencing data of a study of blood T cell repertoires in COVID-19. Everyone who took part was 18 to 89 years old, and they came from 24 US areas. The CDR3 is made up of 16 amino acids. The germline gives CDR1 KGHSH, CDR2 LQKENI. V was clipped by 2 bases and J by 0 bases, with 13 bases between them. Method: immunoSEQ multiplex PCR; TCRdb's copy keeps in-frame clones and lacks some. The sample contains 300,000 to 350,000 clones, over 75% of which appear only once. This chain connects TRBV18 to TRBJ1-2; D gene unclear. Sequencing was done on a sample of PBMCs or T cells enriched from blood (not recorded which). The sequence derives from a young man who had recovered from COVID-19. DNA of the CDR3: TGTGCCAGCTCACCAGTCCCTTACCTATCTAACTATGGCTACACCTTC. It is translated as CASSPVPYLSNYGYTF.